The sample holds a few counts of the clone carrying this T cell receptor beta chain. The antigen remains undetermined. Making the TCR beta libraries involved quantitative 5'-RACE with molecular barcodes. Via MiXCR, TCRdb re-called the 5' RACE reads, giving one row per CDR3 protein. The sample holds roughly 700,000 distinct CDR3 sequences, around 17% seen once. Germline values: CDR1 DFQATT, CDR2 SNEGSKA (reference sequence). V gave up 5 bases and J gave up 10 bases, with 14 bases separating them. This CDR3 region has 11 residues. The data belong to a study of CD8 T cells in ankylosing spondylitis. Study conclusions and caveats: Ankylosing spondylitis blood seemed to carry a telltale TCR beta motif made of about 8 highly homologous variants.

The receptor's source is a male donor with ankylosing spondylitis. The chain carries TRBV20-1 and TRBJ1-1; unclear D gene. The sequenced sample was blood, either unsorted or a sorted T cell fraction (not recorded which). CDR3 loop: CSAPRAGAAFF. CDR3 in DNA: TGCAGTGCTCCTAGGGCAGGAGCAGCTTTCTTT.